The clone carrying this T cell receptor beta chain was observed at least ten times. A library of TCRbeta sequences, prepared with unique molecular identifiers, was generated. TCRdb reprocessed the PCR reads with MiXCR, giving one entry per CDR3 protein. The profile shows 60,000 to 80,000 distinct CDR3 sequences, 6% to 8.5% of them singletons. V was shortened by 0 bases and J by 9 bases, with 7 bases between the two germline ends. The CDR3 spans 12 residues. Germline V gene sequence: CDR1 SGDLS, CDR2 YYNGEE. This sample is part of a study of T-cell reconstitution after alpha-beta-depleted transplantation in children.

The V and J genes are TRBV9 and TRBJ2-1; no clear D gene. This TCR was sampled from a human donor who donated a stem cell graft to a child with acute lymphoblastic leukemia. Sample: PBMCs from the stem cell graft donor, taken from the stem cell graft. The CDR3: CASSVVWGEQFF. The CDR3 region has the DNA TGTGCCAGCAGCGTAGTGTGGGGTGAGCAGTTCTTC.